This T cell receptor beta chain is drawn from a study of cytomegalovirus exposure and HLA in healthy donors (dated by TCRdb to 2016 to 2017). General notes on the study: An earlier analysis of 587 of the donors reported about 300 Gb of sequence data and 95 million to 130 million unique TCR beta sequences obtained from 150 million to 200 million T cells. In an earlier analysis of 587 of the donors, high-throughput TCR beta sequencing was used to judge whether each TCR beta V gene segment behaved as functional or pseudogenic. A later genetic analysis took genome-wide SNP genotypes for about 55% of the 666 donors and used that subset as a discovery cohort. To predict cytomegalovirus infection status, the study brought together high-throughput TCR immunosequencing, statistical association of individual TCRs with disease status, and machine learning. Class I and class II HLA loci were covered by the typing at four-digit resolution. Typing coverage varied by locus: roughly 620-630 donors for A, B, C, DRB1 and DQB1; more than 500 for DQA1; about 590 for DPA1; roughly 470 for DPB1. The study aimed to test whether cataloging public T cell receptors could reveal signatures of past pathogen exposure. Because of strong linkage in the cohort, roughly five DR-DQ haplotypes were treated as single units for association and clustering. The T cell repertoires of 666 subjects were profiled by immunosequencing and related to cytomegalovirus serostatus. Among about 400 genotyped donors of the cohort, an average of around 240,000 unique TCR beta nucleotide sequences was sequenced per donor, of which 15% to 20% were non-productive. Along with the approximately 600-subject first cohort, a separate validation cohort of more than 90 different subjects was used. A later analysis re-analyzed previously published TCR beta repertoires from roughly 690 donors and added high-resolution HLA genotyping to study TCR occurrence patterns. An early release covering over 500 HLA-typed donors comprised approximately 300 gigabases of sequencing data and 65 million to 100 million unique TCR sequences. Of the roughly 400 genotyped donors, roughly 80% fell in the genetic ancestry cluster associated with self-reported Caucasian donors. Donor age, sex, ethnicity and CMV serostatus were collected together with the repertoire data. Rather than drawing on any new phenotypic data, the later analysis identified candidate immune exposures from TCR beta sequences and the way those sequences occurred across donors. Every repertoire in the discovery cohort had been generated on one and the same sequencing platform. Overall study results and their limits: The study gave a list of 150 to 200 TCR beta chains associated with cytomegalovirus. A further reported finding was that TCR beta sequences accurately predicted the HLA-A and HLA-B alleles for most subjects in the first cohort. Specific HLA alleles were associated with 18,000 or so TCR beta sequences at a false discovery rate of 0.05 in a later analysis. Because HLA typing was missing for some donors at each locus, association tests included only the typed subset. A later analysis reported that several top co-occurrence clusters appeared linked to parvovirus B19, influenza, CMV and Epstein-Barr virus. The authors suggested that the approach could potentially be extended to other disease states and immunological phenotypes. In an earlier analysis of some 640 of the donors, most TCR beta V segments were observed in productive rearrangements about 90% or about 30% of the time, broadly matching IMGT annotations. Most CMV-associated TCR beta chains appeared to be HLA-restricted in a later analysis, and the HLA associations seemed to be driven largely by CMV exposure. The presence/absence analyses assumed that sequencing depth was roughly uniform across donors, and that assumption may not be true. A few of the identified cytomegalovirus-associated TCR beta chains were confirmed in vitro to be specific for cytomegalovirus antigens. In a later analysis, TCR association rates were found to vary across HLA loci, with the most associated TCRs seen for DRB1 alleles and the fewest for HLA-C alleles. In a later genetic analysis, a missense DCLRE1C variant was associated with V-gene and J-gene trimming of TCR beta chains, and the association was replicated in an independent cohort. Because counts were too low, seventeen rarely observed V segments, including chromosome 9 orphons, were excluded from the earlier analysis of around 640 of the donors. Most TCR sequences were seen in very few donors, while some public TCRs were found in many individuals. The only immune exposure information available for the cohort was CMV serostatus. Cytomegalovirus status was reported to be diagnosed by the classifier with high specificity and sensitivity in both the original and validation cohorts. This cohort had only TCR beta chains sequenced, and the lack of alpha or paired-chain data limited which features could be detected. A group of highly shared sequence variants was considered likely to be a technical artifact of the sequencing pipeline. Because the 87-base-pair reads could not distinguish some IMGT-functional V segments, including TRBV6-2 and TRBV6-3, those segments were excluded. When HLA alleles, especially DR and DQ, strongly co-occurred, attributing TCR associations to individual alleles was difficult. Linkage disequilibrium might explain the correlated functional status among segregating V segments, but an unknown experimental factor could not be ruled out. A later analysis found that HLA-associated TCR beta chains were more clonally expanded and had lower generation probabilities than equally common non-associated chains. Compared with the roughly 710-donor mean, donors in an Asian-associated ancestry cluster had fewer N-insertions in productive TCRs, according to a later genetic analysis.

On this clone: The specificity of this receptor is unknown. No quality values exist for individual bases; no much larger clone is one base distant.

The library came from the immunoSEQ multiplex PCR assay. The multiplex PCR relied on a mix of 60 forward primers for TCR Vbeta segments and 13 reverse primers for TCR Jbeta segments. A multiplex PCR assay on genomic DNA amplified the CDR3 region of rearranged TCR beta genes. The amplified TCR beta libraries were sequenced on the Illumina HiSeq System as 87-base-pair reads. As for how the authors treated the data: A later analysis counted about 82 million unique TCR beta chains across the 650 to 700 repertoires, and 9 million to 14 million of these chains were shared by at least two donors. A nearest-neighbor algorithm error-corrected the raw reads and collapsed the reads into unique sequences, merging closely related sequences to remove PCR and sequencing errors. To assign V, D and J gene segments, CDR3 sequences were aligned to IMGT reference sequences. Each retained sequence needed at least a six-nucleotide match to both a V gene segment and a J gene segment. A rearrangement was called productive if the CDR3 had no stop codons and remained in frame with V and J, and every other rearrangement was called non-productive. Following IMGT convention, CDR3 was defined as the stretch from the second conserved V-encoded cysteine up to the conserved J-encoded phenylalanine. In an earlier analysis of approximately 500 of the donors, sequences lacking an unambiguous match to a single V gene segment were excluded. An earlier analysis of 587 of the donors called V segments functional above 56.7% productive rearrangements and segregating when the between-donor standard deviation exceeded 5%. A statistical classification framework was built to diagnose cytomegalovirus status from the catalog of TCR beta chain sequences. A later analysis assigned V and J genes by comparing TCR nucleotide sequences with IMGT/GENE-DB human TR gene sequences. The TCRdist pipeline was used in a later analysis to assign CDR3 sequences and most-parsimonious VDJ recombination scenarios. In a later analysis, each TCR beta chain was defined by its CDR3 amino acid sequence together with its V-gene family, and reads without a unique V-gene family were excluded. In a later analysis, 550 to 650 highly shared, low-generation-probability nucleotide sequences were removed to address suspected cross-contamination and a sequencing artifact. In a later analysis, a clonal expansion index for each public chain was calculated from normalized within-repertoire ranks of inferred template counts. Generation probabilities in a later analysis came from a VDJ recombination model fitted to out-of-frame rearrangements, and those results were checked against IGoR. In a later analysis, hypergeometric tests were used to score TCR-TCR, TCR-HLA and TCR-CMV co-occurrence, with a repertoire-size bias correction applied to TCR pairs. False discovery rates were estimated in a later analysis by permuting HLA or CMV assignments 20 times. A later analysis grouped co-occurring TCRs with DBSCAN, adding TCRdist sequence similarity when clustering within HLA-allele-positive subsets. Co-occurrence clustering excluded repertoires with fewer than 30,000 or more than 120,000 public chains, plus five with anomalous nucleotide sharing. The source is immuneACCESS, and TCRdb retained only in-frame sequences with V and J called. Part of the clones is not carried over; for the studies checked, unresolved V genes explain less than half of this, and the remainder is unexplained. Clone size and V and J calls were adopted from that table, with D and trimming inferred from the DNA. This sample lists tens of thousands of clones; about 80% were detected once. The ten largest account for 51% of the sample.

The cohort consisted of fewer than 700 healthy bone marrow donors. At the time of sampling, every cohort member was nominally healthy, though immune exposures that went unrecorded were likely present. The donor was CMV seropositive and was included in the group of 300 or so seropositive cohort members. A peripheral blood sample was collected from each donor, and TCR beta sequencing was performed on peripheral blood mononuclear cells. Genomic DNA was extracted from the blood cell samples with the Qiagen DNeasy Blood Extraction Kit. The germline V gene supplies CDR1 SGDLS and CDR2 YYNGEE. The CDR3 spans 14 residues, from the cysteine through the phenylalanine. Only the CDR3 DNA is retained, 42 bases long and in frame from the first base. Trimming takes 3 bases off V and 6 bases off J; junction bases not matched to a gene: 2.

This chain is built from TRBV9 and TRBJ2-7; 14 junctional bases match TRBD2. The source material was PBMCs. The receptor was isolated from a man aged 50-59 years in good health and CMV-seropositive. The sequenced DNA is TGTGCCAGCAGCGAGGGACTAGCGGGAGTCGAGCAGTACTTC. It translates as CASSEGLAGVEQYF.